This TCR beta chain was sequenced during a study of identical twins. Trimming removed 6 bases at V and 2 bases at J, with 5 bases between. The CDR3 spans 12 residues. The germline V gene encodes CDR1 MGHRA and CDR2 YSYEKL. Turning to this clonotype: No antigen is known for it.

Study-wide results and caveats: Fewer insertions marked abundant cord blood beta clonotypes; young adult naive trended weakly, memory not at all. Twin-shared out-of-frame alpha sequences were enriched for low generation probability. Because invariant MAIT and iNKT cells could be present, zero-insertion analyses could be partly confounded.

Template switching, a step in the protocol, added a universal primer site, and cDNA carried unique molecular identifiers. Each CDR3 protein gets one entry after TCRdb re-called the 5' RACE reads with MiXCR. The sample has 150,000 or so distinct CDR3 sequences, 3% to 4% seen once. The chain employs TRBV4-1 and TRBJ1-3, with D unclear. The material sequenced was memory T cells sorted from blood. The receptor's source is a young man in good health. Written as DNA, the CDR3 is TGCGCCAGCAGTACCACTGGAAACACCATATATTTT. It codes for CASSTTGNTIYF.